These T cell receptor beta chains were read from a single sample in a study of shared clonotypes between healthy human individuals. Sequenced by immunoSEQ multiplex PCR; TCRdb stores in-frame clones only, minus some. The sample has 450,000 to 600,000 clones, roughly 78% seen once. The sample was PBMCs. The receptors originated from a middle-aged woman in good health. Some clones in this sample may be carry-over from other donors' samples. The CDR3 runs from the conserved cysteine through the conserved F or W. A D gene is named only where the DNA matches it firmly. The size entry is marked missing in some rows and otherwise reads once, few, many or a size class.

NA | TRBJ2-2 | TRBV4-1 | NA | CASSQVAGELFF | TGCGCCAGCAGCCAGGTGGCCGGGGAGCTGTTTTTT
NA | TRBJ2-5 | TRBV28 | NA | CASPGRILYQETQYF | TGTGCCAGCCCCGGACGGATATTGTACCAAGAGACCCAGTACTTC
NA | TRBJ1-2 | TRBV30 | NA | CAWGTSAYYGYTF | TGTGCCTGGGGAACATCAGCCTACTATGGCTACACCTTC
TRBD2 | TRBJ2-3 | TRBV9 | NA | CASTPGGSGTDTQYF | TGTGCCAGCACTCCCGGGGGTAGCGGGACGGATACGCAGTATTTT
NA | TRBJ2-7 | TRBV4-1 | NA | CASSHTDRYEQYF | TGCGCCAGCAGCCACACTGACCGTTACGAGCAGTACTTC
NA | TRBJ2-1 | TRBV5-1 | once | CASSLGGGSGQDEQFF | TGCGCCAGCAGCTTGGGCGGAGGCTCCGGGCAGGATGAGCAGTTCTTC
TRBD1 | TRBJ2-7 | TRBV7-2 | NA | CASSVGRGLYEQYF | TGTGCCAGCAGTGTAGGCAGGGGGCTCTACGAGCAGTACTTC
TRBD2 | TRBJ2-7 | TRBV7-2 | NA | CASSLVVGGPYEQYF | TGTGCCAGCAGCTTAGTCGTGGGAGGGCCCTACGAGCAGTACTTC
NA | TRBJ1-3 | TRBV29-1 | NA | CSVDGGGNTIYF | TGCAGCGTTGATGGCGGGGGCAACACCATATATTTT
NA | TRBJ2-7 | TRBV21-1 | NA | CASSKWSGTGKSSYEQYF | TGTGCCAGCAGCAAATGGTCTGGGACAGGGAAAAGCTCCTACGAGCAGTACTTC
TRBD2 | TRBJ2-7 | TRBV5-1 | NA | CASSLELAGAGYEQYF | TGCGCCAGCAGCTTGGAACTAGCGGGAGCTGGATACGAGCAGTACTTC
NA | TRBJ2-7 | TRBV18 | NA | CASSLQGHLEQYF | TGTGCCAGCTCACTACAGGGTCACCTCGAGCAGTACTTC
NA | TRBJ1-1 | TRBV28 | NA | CASSPIPRRMNTEAFF | TGTGCCAGCAGTCCTATTCCCCGACGGATGAACACTGAAGCTTTCTTT
NA | TRBJ1-4 | TRBV6-5 | NA | CASSYYRVGEKLFF | TGTGCCAGCAGTTACTACAGGGTCGGAGAAAAACTGTTTTTT
NA | TRBJ2-1 | TRBV5-4 | once | CASSLGERAWNEQFF | TGTGCCAGCAGTCTGGGGGAGCGGGCGTGGAATGAGCAGTTCTTC
NA | TRBJ1-1 | TRBV29-1 | NA | CSDPTGGGTEAFF | TGCAGCGACCCAACCGGGGGGGGTACTGAAGCTTTCTTT
TRBD2 | TRBJ2-3 | TRBV15 | NA | CATSRESGRTDTQYF | TGTGCCACCAGCAGAGAGAGCGGGAGGACAGATACGCAGTATTTT
TRBD1 | TRBJ1-2 | TRBV5-1 | NA | CASSSPGQGALGYTF | TGCGCCAGCAGCTCCCCGGGACAGGGGGCTCTTGGCTACACCTTC
NA | TRBJ2-2 | TRBV11-3 | few | CASSFRDGELFF | TGTGCCAGCAGCTTCAGGGACGGGGAGCTGTTTTTT
NA | TRBJ2-2 | TRBV29-1 | many | CSARDTGELFF | TGCAGCGCCCGGGACACCGGGGAGCTGTTTTTT
NA | TRBJ1-5 | TRBV27 | few | CASSGAQPRGDQPQHF | TGTGCCAGCAGTGGCGCCCAGCCCCGAGGGGATCAGCCCCAGCATTTT
TRBD2 | TRBJ2-3 | TRBV7-3 | NA | CASTAREGPQYF | TGTGCCAGCACCGCCCGGGAGGGTCCGCAGTATTTT
NA | TRBJ1-1 | TRBV27 | NA | CASSRGWGLDTEAFF | TGTGCCAGCAGTCGGGGTTGGGGGCTCGACACTGAAGCTTTCTTT
NA | TRBJ1-5 | TRBV4-1 | NA | CASSQEPHGRGQPQHF | TGCGCCAGCAGCCAAGAGCCCCACGGACGGGGGCAGCCCCAGCATTTT
NA | TRBJ1-5 | TRBV5-1 | NA | CASSSYPNQPQHF | TGCGCCAGCAGCTCGTACCCTAATCAGCCCCAGCATTTT